This T cell receptor beta chain appears in the sequencing data of a study of CD4+ T cells in melanoma. The study, taken as a whole, reports: In melanoma, neoantigen-specific CD4+ T cells reportedly differed in differentiation state. CD8+ T cell, macrophage and B cell function reportedly correlated with neoantigen-specific CD4+ T cells.

Of note for this clone: The antigen remains undetermined.

Trimming cost V 4 bases and J 3 bases; bases outside gene matches: 9. There are 16 residues in the CDR3. Germline V gene lookup returns CDR1 MNHEY and CDR2 SVGAGI. Clones were sequenced by immunoSEQ multiplex PCR, and TCRdb holds only the in-frame ones, with some missing. The sample yields about 140,000 clones, roughly 91% seen once. This chain joins TRBV6-5 and TRBJ2-1; 7 bases line up with TRBD2. This receptor was identified in a human donor with melanoma. The DNA for the CDR3 is TGTGCCAGCAGTTCCTCCCTTTCGGGGGGCTACAATGAGCAGTTCTTC. Protein: CASSSSLSGGYNEQFF.